This T cell receptor beta chain derives from a study of CD8+ T cells in alopecia areata. As the sequencing template, cDNA was produced by extracting RNA and reverse transcribing it. Clones were read by immunoSEQ multiplex PCR, and TCRdb kept only the in-frame ones, dropping some. The table lists roughly 100,000 clones, about nine tenths of them singletons, with around 10% in the top ten. V lost 4 bases and J 7 bases, leaving 17 bases between the germline ends. This CDR3 has 15 amino acids. Looked up from germline, CDR1 is SEHNR and CDR2 is FQNEAQ (reference sequence). Treatment denoted: oral pan-JAK inhibitor, 5-10 mg twice daily.

The sequence was collected from a human donor with alopecia areata. The sequences come from CD8+ T cells sorted from blood, collected at approximately week 30, from a patient treated with tofacitinib. The chain recombines TRBV7-9 with TRBJ2-1; no clear D. CDR3 nucleotide sequence: TGTGCCAGCAGCTCCTCAGAGGCCTCCCGTAATGAGCAGTTCTTC. It is translated as CASSSSEASRNEQFF.